The 7 T cell receptor beta chains in this list originate from one sample, sequenced in a study of blood T cell repertoires in COVID-19. This table comes from immunoSEQ multiplex PCR, and its TCRdb copy is limited to in-frame clones, with some not included. The profile shows around 250,000 clones, about 88% of them singletons. Sequenced: peripheral blood. The receptors were gathered from a woman aged 70-85 years with active or convalescent COVID-19.

This clone was recorded a few times. The rearrangement links TRBV2 to TRBJ1-5; possibly TRBD1 for D (6 bases). This CDR3 is 16 amino acids long. V lost 5 bases and J lost 6, with 20 bases in between. Germline loops: CDR1 SNHLY, CDR2 FYNNEI. CDR3 loop: CASSRSRQGTTQPQHF. The CDR3 nucleotides read TGTGCCAGCAGTAGGTCTCGCCAGGGGACGACTCAGCCCCAGCATTTT.

This clone has more than one count but fewer than ten. The chain employs TRBV4-3 and TRBJ1-2; the D gene is possibly TRBD1 (6 bases). This CDR3 has 14 residues. Trimming pared 4 bases from V and 7 bases from J, leaving 16 bases between. Germline CDR1 and CDR2: LGHNA and YSLEER. CDR3 bases: TGCGCCAGCAGCCTCGAGAGGGGGTTGGGTGGCTACACCTTC. Amino acid sequence: CASSLERGLGGYTF.

The J gene is TRBJ1-1, the V gene TRBV18; 7 bases are shared with TRBD1. CDR3 length: 17 residues. Germline lookup yields CDR1 KGHSH and CDR2 LQKENI. With V trimmed by 3 bases and J by 2 bases, 12 bases remained unmatched. CDR3 region: CASSPVSLRQGNTEAFF. Written as DNA, the CDR3 is TGTGCCAGCTCACCGGTTAGTTTGAGACAGGGAAACACTGAAGCTTTCTTT.

This chain connects TRBV5-8 to TRBJ2-2; no reliable D call. Deletions cut 0 bases from V and 6 bases from J, with 15 bases between. Germline lookup yields CDR1 SGHTS and CDR2 YDEGEE. The CDR3 covers 16 residues. CDR3 in amino acids: CASSLGVYLGSGELFF. The CDR3 DNA sequence: TGTGCCAGCAGCTTGGGAGTTTACCTCGGGTCCGGGGAGCTGTTTTTT.

V gene TRBV18 combines with J gene TRBJ1-4; 8 bases are shared with TRBD1. Losses at the gene ends were 3 bases for V and 5 bases for J; bases not matched to a gene: 14. The CDR3 length is 18 residues. CDR1 and CDR2 (germline): KGHSH, LQKENI. CDR3 in amino acids: CASSPRLPRQGSNEKLFF. The CDR3 bases are TGTGCCAGCTCACCTCGATTACCTAGACAGGGGTCGAATGAAAAACTGTTTTTT.

The chain is built from TRBV24-1 and TRBJ2-7, with 8 nucleotides matching TRBD1. CDR3 length equals 14 residues. Losses at the gene ends were 3 bases for V and 2 bases for J; bases not matched to a gene: 2. CDR1 and CDR2 (germline): KGHDR, SFDVKD. In nucleotides, the CDR3 is TGTGCCACCAGTGATCACAGGGGGGCCTACGAGCAGTACTTC. Encoded protein: CATSDHRGAYEQYF.

CDR3 sequence reads: CASSQRDINYGYTF. CDR3 nucleotides: TGTGCCAGCTCTCAGAGGGACATCAACTATGGCTACACCTTC. This chain links TRBV6-5 with TRBJ1-2; possible D gene TRBD1, 6 bases. This CDR3 contains 14 residues. V gave up 8 bases and J gave up 2 bases, with 15 bases separating them. The V gene's germline CDR1 is MNHEY and CDR2 SVGAGI.